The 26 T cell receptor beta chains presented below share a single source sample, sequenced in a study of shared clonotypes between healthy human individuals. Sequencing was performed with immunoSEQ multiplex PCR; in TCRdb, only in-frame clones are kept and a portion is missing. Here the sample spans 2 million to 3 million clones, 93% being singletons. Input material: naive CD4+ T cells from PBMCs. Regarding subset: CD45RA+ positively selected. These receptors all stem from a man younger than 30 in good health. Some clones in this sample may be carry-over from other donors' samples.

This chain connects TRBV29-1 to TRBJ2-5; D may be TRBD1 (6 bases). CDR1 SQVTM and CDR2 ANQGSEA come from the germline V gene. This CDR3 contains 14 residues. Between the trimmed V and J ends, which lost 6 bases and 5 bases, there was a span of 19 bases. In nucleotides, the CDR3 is TGCAGCGTCCAGGACAGCTTCAATCGGGAGACCCAGTACTTC. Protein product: CSVQDSFNRETQYF. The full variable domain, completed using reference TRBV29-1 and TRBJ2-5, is SAVISQKPSRDICQRGTSLTIQCQVDSQVTMMFWYRQQPGQSLTLIATANQGSEATYESGFVIDKFPISRPNLTFSTLTVSNMSPEDSSIYLCSVQDSFNRETQYFGPGTRLLVL.

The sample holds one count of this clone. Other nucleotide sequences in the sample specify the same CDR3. CDR3 sequence reads: CASSVGRDTQYF. The CDR3 coding sequence is TGTGCCAGCAGCGTAGGACGAGATACGCAGTATTTT. This chain connects TRBV9 to TRBJ2-3; D gene unclear. This CDR3 contains 12 residues. Germline CDR1 is SGDLS and CDR2 is YYNGEE. Trimming removed 0 bases at V and 5 bases at J, with 4 bases between.

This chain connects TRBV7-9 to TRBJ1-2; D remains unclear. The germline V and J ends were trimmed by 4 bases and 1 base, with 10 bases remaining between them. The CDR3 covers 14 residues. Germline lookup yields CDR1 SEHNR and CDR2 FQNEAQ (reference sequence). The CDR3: CASSSTGFNYGYTF. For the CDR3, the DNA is TGTGCCAGCAGCTCAACTGGTTTTAACTATGGCTACACCTTC.

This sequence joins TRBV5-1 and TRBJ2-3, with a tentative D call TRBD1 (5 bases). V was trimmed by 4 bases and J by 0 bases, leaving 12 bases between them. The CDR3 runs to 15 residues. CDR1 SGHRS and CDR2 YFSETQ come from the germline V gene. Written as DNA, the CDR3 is TGCGCCAGCAGCCAGGGAAAATCTAGCACAGATACGCAGTATTTT. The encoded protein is CASSQGKSSTDTQYF. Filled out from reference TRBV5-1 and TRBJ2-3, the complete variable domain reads KAGVTQTPRYLIKTRGQQVTLSCSPISGHRSVSWYQQTPGQGLQFLFEYFSETQRNKGNFPGRFSGRQFSNSRSEMNVSTLELGDSALYLCASSQGKSSTDTQYFGPGTRLTVL.

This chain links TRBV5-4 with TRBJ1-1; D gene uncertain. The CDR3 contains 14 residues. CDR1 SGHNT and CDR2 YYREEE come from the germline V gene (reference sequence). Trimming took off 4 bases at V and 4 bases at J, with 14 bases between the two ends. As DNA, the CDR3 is TGTGCCAGCAGCACCGCGGAACGGGGCACTGAAGCTTTCTTT. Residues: CASSTAERGTEAFF.

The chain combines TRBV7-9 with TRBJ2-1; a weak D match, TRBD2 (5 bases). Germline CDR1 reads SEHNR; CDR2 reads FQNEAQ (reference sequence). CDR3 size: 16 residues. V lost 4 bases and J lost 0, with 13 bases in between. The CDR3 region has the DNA TGTGCCAGCAGCTCAGGTGGACTGAGCTCCTACAATGAGCAGTTCTTC. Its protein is CASSSGGLSSYNEQFF.

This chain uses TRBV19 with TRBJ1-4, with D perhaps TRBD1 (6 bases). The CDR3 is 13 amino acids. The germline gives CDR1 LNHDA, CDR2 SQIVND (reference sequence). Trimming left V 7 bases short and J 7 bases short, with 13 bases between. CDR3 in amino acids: CASNCRGCEKLFF. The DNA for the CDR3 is TGTGCCAGTAACTGCAGGGGATGTGAAAAACTGTTTTTT. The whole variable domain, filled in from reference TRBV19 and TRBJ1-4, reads DGGITQSPKYLFRKEGQNVTLSCEQNLNHDAMYWYRQDPGQGLRLIYYSQIVNDFQKGDIAEGYSVSREKKESFPLTVTSAQKNPTAFYLCASNCRGCEKLFFGSGTQLSVL.

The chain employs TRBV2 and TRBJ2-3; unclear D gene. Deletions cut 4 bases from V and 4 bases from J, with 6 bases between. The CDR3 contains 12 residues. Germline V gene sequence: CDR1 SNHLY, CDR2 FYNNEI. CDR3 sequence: CASSAYPDTQYF. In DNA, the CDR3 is TGTGCCAGCAGTGCTTATCCAGATACGCAGTATTTT.

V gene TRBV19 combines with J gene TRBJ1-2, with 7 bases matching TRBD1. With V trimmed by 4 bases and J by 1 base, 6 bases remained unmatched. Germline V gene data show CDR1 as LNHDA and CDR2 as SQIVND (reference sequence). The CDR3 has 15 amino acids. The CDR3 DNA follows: TGTGCCAGTAGTACCAGAACAGGGGTTAACTATGGCTACACCTTC. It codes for CASSTRTGVNYGYTF.

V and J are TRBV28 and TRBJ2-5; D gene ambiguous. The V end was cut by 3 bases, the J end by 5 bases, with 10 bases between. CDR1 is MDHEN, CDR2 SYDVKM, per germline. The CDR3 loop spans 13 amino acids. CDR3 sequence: CASSFEYAETQYF. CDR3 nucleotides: TGTGCCAGCAGTTTCGAGTACGCGGAGACCCAGTACTTC.

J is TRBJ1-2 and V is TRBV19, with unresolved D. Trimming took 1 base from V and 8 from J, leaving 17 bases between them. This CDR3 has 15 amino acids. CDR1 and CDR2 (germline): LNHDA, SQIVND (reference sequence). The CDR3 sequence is CASSIGRQTSGGYTF. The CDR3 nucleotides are TGTGCCAGTAGTATAGGGCGGCAGACCTCTGGAGGCTACACCTTC. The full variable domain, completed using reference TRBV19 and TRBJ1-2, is DGGITQSPKYLFRKEGQNVTLSCEQNLNHDAMYWYRQDPGQGLRLIYYSQIVNDFQKGDIAEGYSVSREKKESFPLTVTSAQKNPTAFYLCASSIGRQTSGGYTFGSGTRLTVV.

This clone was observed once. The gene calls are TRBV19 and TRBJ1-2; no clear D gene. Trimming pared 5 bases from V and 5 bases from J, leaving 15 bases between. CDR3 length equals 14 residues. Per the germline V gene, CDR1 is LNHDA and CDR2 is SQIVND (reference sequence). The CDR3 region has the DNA TGTGCCAGTAGTGAGGACTTACTGGGGTATGGCTACACCTTC. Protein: CASSEDLLGYGYTF.

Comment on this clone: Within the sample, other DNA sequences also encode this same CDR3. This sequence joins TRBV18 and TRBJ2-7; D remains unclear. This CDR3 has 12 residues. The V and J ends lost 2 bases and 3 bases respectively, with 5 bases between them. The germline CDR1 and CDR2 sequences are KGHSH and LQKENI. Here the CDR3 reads CASSPRLYEQYF. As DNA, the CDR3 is TGTGCCAGCTCACCAAGACTCTACGAGCAGTACTTC.

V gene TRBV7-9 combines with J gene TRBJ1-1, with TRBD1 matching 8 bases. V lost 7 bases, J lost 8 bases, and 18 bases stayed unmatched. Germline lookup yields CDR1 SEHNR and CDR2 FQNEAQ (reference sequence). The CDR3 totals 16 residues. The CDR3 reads CASTIYPEDRVSEAFF. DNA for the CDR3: TGTGCCAGCACCATTTATCCCGAGGACAGGGTCAGCGAAGCTTTCTTT.

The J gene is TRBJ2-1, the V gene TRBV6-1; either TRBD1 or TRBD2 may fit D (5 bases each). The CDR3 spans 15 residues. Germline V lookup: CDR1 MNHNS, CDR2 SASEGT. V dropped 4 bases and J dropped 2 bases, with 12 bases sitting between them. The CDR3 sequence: CASSVQDLPYNEQFF. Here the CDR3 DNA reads TGTGCCAGCAGTGTACAGGACTTGCCCTACAATGAGCAGTTCTTC.

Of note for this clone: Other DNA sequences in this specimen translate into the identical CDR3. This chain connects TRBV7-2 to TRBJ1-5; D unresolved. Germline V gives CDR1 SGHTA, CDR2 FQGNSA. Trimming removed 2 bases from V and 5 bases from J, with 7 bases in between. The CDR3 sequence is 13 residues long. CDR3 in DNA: TGTGCCAGCAGCTTACAAGGCGATCAGCCCCAGCATTTT. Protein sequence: CASSLQGDQPQHF. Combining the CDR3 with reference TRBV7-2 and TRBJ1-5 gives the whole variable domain GAGVSQSPSNKVTEKGKDVELRCDPISGHTALYWYRQSLGQGLEFLIYFQGNSAPDKSGLPSDRFSAERTGGSVSTLTIQRTQQEDSAVYLCASSLQGDQPQHFGDGTRLSIL.

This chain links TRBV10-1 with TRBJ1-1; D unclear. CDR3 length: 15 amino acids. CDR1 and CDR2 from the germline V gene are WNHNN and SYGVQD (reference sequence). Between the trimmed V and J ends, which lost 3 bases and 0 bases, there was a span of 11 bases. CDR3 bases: TGCGCCAGCAGTGATGTGGGCAGTCTGAACACTGAAGCTTTCTTT. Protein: CASSDVGSLNTEAFF.

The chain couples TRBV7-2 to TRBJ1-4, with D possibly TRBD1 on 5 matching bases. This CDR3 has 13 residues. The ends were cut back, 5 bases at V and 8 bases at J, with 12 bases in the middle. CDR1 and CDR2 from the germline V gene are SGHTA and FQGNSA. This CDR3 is CASSPFGQEKLFF. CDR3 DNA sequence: TGTGCCAGCAGCCCGTTTGGACAAGAAAAACTGTTTTTT.

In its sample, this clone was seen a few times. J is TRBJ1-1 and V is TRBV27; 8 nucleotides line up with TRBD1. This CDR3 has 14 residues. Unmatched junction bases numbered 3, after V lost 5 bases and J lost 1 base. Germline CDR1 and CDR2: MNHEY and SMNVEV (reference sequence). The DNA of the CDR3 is TGTGCCAGCAGTCGGACAGGGACGAACACTGAAGCTTTCTTT. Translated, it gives CASSRTGTNTEAFF.

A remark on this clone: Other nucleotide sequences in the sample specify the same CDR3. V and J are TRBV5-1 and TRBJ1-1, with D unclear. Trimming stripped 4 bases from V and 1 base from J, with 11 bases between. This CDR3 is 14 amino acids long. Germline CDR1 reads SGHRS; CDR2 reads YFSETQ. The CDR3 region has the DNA TGCGCCAGCAGCCTAAACCCAGGGAACACTGAAGCTTTCTTT. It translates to CASSLNPGNTEAFF.

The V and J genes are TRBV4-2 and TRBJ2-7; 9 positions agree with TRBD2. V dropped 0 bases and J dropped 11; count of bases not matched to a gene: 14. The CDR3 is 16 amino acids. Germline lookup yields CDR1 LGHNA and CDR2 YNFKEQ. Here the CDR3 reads CASSQDPRGREGGEYF. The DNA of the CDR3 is TGTGCCAGCAGCCAAGACCCCCGCGGGAGGGAAGGTGGGGAGTACTTC.

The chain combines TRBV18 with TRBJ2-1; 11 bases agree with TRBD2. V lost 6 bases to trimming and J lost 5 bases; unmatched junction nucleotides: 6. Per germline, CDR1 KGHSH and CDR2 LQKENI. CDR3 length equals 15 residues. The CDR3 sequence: CASSPIAGGHNEQFF. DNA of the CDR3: TGTGCCAGCTCTCCGATAGCGGGAGGGCACAATGAGCAGTTCTTC.

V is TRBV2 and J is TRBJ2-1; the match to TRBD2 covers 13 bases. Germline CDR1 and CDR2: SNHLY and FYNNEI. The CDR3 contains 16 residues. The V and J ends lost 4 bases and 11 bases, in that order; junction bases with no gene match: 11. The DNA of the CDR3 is TGTGCCAGCAGTGGATCCGGGACTAGCGGGAATCCTAAGCAGTTCTTC. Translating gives CASSGSGTSGNPKQFF.

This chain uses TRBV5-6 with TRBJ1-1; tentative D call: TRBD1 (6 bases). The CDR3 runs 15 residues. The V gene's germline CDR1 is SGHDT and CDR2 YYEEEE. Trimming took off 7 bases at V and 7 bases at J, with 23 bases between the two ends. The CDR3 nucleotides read TGTGCCAGCGACCGCCGGGACACCCGTAGCGATGAAGCTTTCTTT. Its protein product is CASDRRDTRSDEAFF.

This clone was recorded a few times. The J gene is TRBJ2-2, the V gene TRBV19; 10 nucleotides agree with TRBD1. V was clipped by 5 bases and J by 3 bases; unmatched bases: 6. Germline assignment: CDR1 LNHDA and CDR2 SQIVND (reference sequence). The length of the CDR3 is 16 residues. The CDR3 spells CASSPDRGLDTGELFF. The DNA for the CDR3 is TGTGCCAGTAGTCCCGACAGGGGGCTTGACACCGGGGAGCTGTTTTTT.

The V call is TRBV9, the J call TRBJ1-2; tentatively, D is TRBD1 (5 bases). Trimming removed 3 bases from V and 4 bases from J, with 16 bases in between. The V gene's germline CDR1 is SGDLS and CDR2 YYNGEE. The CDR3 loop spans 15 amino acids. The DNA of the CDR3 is TGTGCCAGCAGCGCGGGACGGTCGGCAGCCTATGGCTACACCTTC. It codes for CASSAGRSAAYGYTF.